The 19 T cell receptor beta chains below all came from one sample that was sequenced in a study of T-cell memory formation after mild COVID-19. TCRdb re-called the 5' RACE reads with MiXCR, one entry per CDR3 protein. This table holds some 300,000 distinct CDR3 sequences, about 20% found once. Sequenced sample: PBMCs or a T cell subset sorted from them (not recorded which). The source of these receptors is a man younger than 35 who had mild COVID-19 (a few samples of this study predate the infection). Cell type and time point are not known.

This clonotype was counted between two and nine times. The rearrangement uses TRBV29-1 and TRBJ1-2; D may be TRBD1 (5 bases). Germline CDR1 is SQVTM and CDR2 is ANQGSEA. Trimming left V 0 bases short and J 11 bases short, with 7 bases between. This CDR3 has 10 residues. The CDR3 coding sequence is TGCAGCGTTGAAGAAAAGGGGTACACCTTC. Its translation is CSVEEKGYTF.

In its sample, this clonotype was seen a few times. V and J are TRBV20-1 and TRBJ1-2, with D hard to call. The V gene lost 1 base and the J gene lost 4 bases, with 10 bases spanning the gap. This CDR3 contains 13 residues. Germline V lookup: CDR1 DFQATT, CDR2 SNEGSKA (reference sequence). Written as DNA, the CDR3 is TGCAGTGCTAGAGGGGCTGATACCTATGGCTACACCTTC. It specifies CSARGADTYGYTF.

Only a few counts were recorded for this clonotype. The chain carries TRBV4-2 and TRBJ2-1; D remains unclear. The CDR3 has 12 residues. V lost 1 base and J lost 11, with 9 bases in between. Germline CDR1 reads LGHNA; CDR2 reads YNFKEQ. The CDR3 spells CASSQGWLQQFF. The CDR3 DNA is TGTGCCAGCAGCCAAGGTTGGCTGCAGCAGTTCTTC.

This clonotype was observed a few times. V is TRBV20-1 and J is TRBJ1-6, with D possibly matching TRBD1 (5 bases). From germline, CDR1 is DFQATT and CDR2 SNEGSKA (reference sequence). CDR3 length: 17 residues. Trimming left V 0 bases short and J 6 bases short, with 18 bases between. In DNA, the CDR3 is TGCAGTGCTAGAGATGGGACTCACCCTTTAACTAATTCACCCCTCCACTTT. This encodes CSARDGTHPLTNSPLHF.

There are a few counts of this clonotype. The rearrangement links TRBV23-1 to TRBJ2-2; D gene ambiguous. TRBV23-1 falls under the ORF class, with uncertain function. V lost 11 bases and J 0 bases, leaving 4 bases between the germline ends. This CDR3 has 11 residues. CDR3 protein: CALANTGELFF. CDR3 nucleotides: TGCGCCCTCGCGAACACCGGGGAGCTGTTTTTT.

The chain combines TRBV5-4 with TRBJ1-3, with no clear D. Germline V lookup: CDR1 SGHNT, CDR2 YYREEE (reference sequence). Trimming cost V 0 bases and J 0 bases, with 10 bases left between them. CDR3 length equals 16 residues. The DNA of the CDR3 is TGTGCCAGCAGCTTGGCCGATCCGTTCTCTGGAAACACCATATATTTT. Its protein is CASSLADPFSGNTIYF.

The chain carries TRBV12-3 or TRBV12-4 and TRBJ2-1; TRBD2 agrees at 15 bases. V was pared by 2 bases and J by 4 bases, with 12 bases of the junction left unmatched. This CDR3 has 20 amino acids. The CDR3 spells CASSLPRGPGTSGGYNEQFF. The CDR3 nucleotides are TGTGCCAGCAGTTTACCGCGGGGTCCGGGGACTAGCGGGGGGTACAATGAGCAGTTCTTC.

The V gene is TRBV15, the J gene TRBJ1-5, with unresolved D. This CDR3 spans 13 amino acids. V was trimmed by 1 base and J by 5 bases, leaving 6 bases between them. Germline V CDR1 and CDR2: LNHNV, YYDKDF (reference sequence). For the CDR3, the DNA is TGTGCCACCAGCAGAGGAAGAGATCAGCCCCAGCATTTT. Translated, it gives CATSRGRDQPQHF.

A note on this clonotype: At one end the junction does not follow the germline gene, possibly because of a read error. The chain joins TRBV19 to TRBJ1-2; D is ambiguous. Germline CDR1 is LNHDA and CDR2 is SQIVND (reference sequence). The CDR3 loop spans 14 amino acids. In DNA form, the CDR3 reads TGTGCAAGTAGTATAGCCGGCAAGAACTATGGCTACACCTTC. Translation: CASSIAGKNYGYTF.

This clonotype was seen ten or more times. The chain carries TRBV4-1 and TRBJ2-3; possibly TRBD2 for D (6 bases). The CDR3 is made up of 13 amino acids. V lost 5 bases to trimming and J lost 6 bases, with 12 bases between them. Germline CDR1 is MGHRA and CDR2 is YSYEKL. The CDR3 loop is CASSGWGVDTQYF. The CDR3 DNA follows: TGCGCCAGCAGCGGATGGGGGGTGGATACGCAGTATTTT.

This chain uses TRBV3-1 with TRBJ1-1; the D gene is possibly TRBD1 (6 bases). Trimming took 1 base from V and 1 from J, leaving 10 bases between them. There are 15 residues in the CDR3. Germline assignment: CDR1 LGHDT and CDR2 YNNKEL (reference sequence). CDR3 amino acids: CASSQAGGQNTEAFF. The CDR3 DNA sequence: TGTGCCAGCAGCCAAGCGGGGGGCCAGAACACTGAAGCTTTCTTT. The variable domain in full, completed from reference TRBV3-1 and TRBJ1-1, reads DTAVSQTPKYLVTQMGNDKSIKCEQNLGHDTMYWYKQDSKKFLKIMFSYNNKELIINETVPNRFSPKSPDKAHLNLHINSLELGDSAVYFCASSQAGGQNTEAFFGQGTRLTVV.

This clonotype appeared a few times. The V and J genes are TRBV5-5 and TRBJ1-6, with 10 bases aligning to TRBD1. The junction had 2 bases not matched to a gene; V was cut back by 2 bases and J by 9 bases. The CDR3 covers 14 residues. The V gene's germline CDR1 is SGHKS and CDR2 YYEKEE (reference sequence). The CDR3 nucleotides read TGTGCCAGCAGCTTCGGGACAGGGGTTTCACCCCTCCACTTT. It is translated as CASSFGTGVSPLHF. Complete variable domain (other parts from reference TRBV5-5 and TRBJ1-6): DAGVTQSPTHLIKTRGQQVTLRCSPISGHKSVSWYQQVLGQGPQFIFQYYEKEERGRGNFPDRFSARQFPNYSSELNVNALLLGDSALYLCASSFGTGVSPLHFGNGTRLTVT.

This clonotype was recorded a few times. This sequence joins TRBV20-1 and TRBJ1-2; possible D gene TRBD1, 5 bases. CDR1 is DFQATT, CDR2 SNEGSKA, per germline (reference sequence). The CDR3 contains 16 residues. The V gene lost 1 base and the J gene lost 3 bases, with 18 bases spanning the gap. CDR3 nucleotides: TGCAGTGCTAGAGGCGTTTTGGGACGAGCCCACTATGGCTACACCTTC. Translating it yields CSARGVLGRAHYGYTF.

This clonotype was recorded a few times. The chain recombines TRBV9 with TRBJ2-7; TRBD2 aligns across 7 bases. This CDR3 is built from 15 residues. Germline trimming cut 0 bases from V and 1 base from J; bases unmatched to any gene: 4. Germline CDR1 SGDLS, CDR2 YYNGEE. CDR3: CASSVGSGASYEQYF. The CDR3 nucleotides read TGTGCCAGCAGCGTAGGGAGCGGGGCGTCCTACGAGCAGTACTTC.

The chain links TRBV11-2 to TRBJ2-2; 12 bases align to TRBD2. Germline CDR1 and CDR2: SGHAT and FQNNGV. J gave up 4 bases and V 5 bases, and 5 bases lay outside the gene matches. The CDR3 loop spans 16 amino acids. Here the CDR3 DNA reads TGTGCCAGCAGCCTGCTACTAGCGGGGGGCACCGGGGAGCTGTTTTTT. It yields the protein CASSLLLAGGTGELFF. The full variable domain, in which reference TRBV11-2 and TRBJ2-2 provide the parts outside the CDR3, is EAGVAQSPRYKIIEKRQSVAFWCNPISGHATLYWYQQILGQGPKLLIQFQNNGVVDDSQLPKDRFSAERLKGVDSTLKIQPAKLEDSAVYLCASSLLLAGGTGELFFGEGSRLTVL.

This chain connects TRBV6-5 to TRBJ1-1, with D possibly being TRBD1 (5 bases). This CDR3 is built from 12 residues. V gave up 6 bases and J gave up 8 bases, with 13 bases separating them. CDR1 MNHEY and CDR2 SVGAGI come from the germline V gene. In nucleotides, the CDR3 is TGTGCCAGCAGCCCCCGGGGGAGCGAAGCTTTCTTT. It yields the protein CASSPRGSEAFF.

The chain uses TRBV7-2 and TRBJ1-2, with unresolved D. This CDR3 has 14 residues. V lost 5 bases and J 4 bases, leaving 14 bases between the germline ends. Per the germline V gene, CDR1 is SGHTA and CDR2 is FQGNSA. CDR3 DNA: TGTGCCAGCAGCCCTGGCGGGGTGATCTATGGCTACACCTTC. It yields the protein CASSPGGVIYGYTF.

The chain employs TRBV20-1 and TRBJ1-3; 9 bases map to TRBD1. Per the germline V gene, CDR1 is DFQATT and CDR2 is SNEGSKA (reference sequence). This CDR3 has 14 residues. J lost 8 bases, V lost 5 bases, and 10 bases had no gene match. CDR3 residues: CSASGQGNRDTIYF. The CDR3 DNA is TGCAGTGCTTCCGGACAGGGGAATAGGGACACCATATATTTT.

In its sample, this clonotype was seen a few times. The chain combines TRBV5-4 with TRBJ1-1, with D unresolved. Germline CDR1 is SGHNT and CDR2 is YYREEE (reference sequence). Deletions cut 4 bases from V and 3 bases from J, with 10 bases between. This CDR3 is 13 amino acids long. CDR3 DNA: TGTGCCAGCAGCAATGACGGTTACACTGAAGCTTTCTTT. It codes for CASSNDGYTEAFF.